The present TCR beta chain was sequenced within a study of human T cells and chemical hapten exposure. Study at large: Read at 6 days, the patch tests placed 0.01% DPC on the upper back. Alopecia areata, totalis and universalis patients, mostly female, were included. The variation in per-sample TCR yields arose mainly from small differences in pooled library volumes.

V shed 4 bases and J 8 bases; nucleotides not matched to a gene: 6. The CDR3 runs 13 residues. A few counts support this clonotype. One entry per CDR3 protein, called by TCRdb with MiXCR from the RACE reads. Among 180,000 or so distinct CDR3 sequences listed, under 25% were seen once. Time point reported: patch test 1, 2 weeks after DPC sensitization. Noted treatment: therapeutic diphenylcyclopropenone sensitization with weekly scalp DPC. This specimen was whole blood, taken in connection with sensitization to the hapten diphenylcyclopropenone (DPC). This TCR derives from a woman aged 45-65 years with alopecia areata. Some clones in this sample may be carry-over from other donors' samples. J is TRBJ2-5 and V is TRBV12-3 or TRBV12-4, with 8 nucleotides matching TRBD1. The CDR3 reads CASSSRQGSTQYF. The CDR3 DNA reads TGTGCCAGCAGTTCTCGACAGGGGAGTACCCAGTACTTC.